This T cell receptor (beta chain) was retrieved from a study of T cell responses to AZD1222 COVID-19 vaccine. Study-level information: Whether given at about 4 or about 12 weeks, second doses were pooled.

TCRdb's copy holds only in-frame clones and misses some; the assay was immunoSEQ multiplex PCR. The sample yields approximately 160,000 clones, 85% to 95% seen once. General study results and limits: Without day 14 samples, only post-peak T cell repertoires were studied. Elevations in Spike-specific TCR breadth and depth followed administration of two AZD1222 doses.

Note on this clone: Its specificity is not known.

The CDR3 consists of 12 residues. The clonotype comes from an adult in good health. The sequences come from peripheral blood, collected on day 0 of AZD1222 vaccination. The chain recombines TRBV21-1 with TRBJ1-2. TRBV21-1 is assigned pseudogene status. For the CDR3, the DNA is TGTGCCAGCAGCGAAGATATACATGGCTACACCTTC. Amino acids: CASSEDIHGYTF.